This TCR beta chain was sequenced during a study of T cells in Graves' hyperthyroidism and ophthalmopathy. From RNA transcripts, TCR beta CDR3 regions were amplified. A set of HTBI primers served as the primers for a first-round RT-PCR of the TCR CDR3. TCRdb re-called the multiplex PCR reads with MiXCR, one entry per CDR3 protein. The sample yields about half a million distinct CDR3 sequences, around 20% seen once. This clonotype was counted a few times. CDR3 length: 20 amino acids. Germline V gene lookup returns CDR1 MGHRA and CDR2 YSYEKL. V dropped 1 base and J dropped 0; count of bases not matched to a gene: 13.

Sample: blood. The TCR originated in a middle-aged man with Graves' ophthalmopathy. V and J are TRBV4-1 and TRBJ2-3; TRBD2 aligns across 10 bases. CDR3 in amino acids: CASSQAPGVAGGGSTDTQYF. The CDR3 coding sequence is TGCGCCAGCAGCCAAGCCCCCGGGGTAGCGGGAGGCGGGAGCACAGATACGCAGTATTTT.